This T cell receptor beta chain was retrieved from a study of T cells in Graves' hyperthyroidism and ophthalmopathy. Study-wide points: Model output signaled ophthalmopathy a median approximately six months ahead of onset.

Participants, patients aged 18 to 65, had newly diagnosed hyperthyroidism with a duration under 2 months. Each diagnosis was grounded in clinical symptoms, serum thyroxine and TRAb, thyroid ultrasound, and orbital computed tomography. V dropped 6 bases and J dropped 4 bases, with 13 bases sitting between them. Per the germline V gene, CDR1 is MDHEN and CDR2 is SYDVKM. The CDR3 is 15 residues long. The investigators amplified TCR beta CDR3 regions from RNA transcripts. During a first-round RT-PCR of the TCR CDR3, the HTBI primer set was used. TCRdb re-derived calls from the multiplex PCR reads in MiXCR, one entry per CDR3 protein. Of 300,000 to 350,000 distinct CDR3 sequences listed, 14% are singletons. This clonotype appeared many times. Its target is unknown.

This TCR derives from a woman between 25 and 40 years old with Graves' hyperthyroidism. The sample taken for sequencing was blood. This chain joins TRBV28 and TRBJ2-6; D unclear. DNA for the CDR3: TGTGCCAGCAGCCCCAGAGTAACAGGGGCCAACGTCCTGACTTTC. Protein: CASSPRVTGANVLTF.